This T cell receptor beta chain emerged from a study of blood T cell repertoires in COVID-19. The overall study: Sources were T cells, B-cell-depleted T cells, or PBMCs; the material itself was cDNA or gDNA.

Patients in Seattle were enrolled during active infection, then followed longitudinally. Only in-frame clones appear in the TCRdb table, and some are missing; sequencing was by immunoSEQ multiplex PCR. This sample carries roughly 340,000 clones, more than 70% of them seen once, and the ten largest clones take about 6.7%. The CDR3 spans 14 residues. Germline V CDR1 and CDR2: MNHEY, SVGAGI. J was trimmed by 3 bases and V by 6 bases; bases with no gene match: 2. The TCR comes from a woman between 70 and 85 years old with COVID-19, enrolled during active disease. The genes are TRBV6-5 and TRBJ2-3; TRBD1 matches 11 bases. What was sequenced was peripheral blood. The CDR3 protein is CASRGTGGTDTQYF. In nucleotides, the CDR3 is TGTGCCAGCAGGGGGACAGGGGGAACAGATACGCAGTATTTT.